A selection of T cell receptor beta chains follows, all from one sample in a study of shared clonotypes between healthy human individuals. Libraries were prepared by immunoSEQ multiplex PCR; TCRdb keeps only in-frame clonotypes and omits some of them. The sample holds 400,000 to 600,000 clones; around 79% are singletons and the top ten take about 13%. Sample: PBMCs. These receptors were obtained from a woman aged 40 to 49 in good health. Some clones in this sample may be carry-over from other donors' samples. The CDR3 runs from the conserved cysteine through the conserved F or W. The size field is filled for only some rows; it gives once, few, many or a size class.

CASVTLGPPGGNEQFF TRBJ2-1 - TRBV28
CASTGQGSNYGYTF TRBJ1-2 - TRBV2
CASSASQGASEQYF TRBJ2-7 many TRBV6-4
CASSGRTGMNTEAFF TRBJ1-1 - TRBV7-2
CASSHLLRASKDTQYF TRBJ2-3 - TRBV7-8
CASSFWGGGSYEQYF TRBJ2-7 - TRBV11-1
CAISEEREVNEQFF TRBJ2-1 - TRBV10-3
CASSLTSGSAGELFF TRBJ2-2 - TRBV7-2
CASSLQSGVSNQPQHF TRBJ1-5 few TRBV4-2
CASSWTGRDYGYTF TRBJ1-2 - TRBV5-4
CAWSASSYEQYF TRBJ2-7 - TRBV30
CAISDNWGKNIQYF TRBJ2-4 - TRBV10-3
CASRAHPSTNEKLFF TRBJ1-4 - TRBV7-8
CASSPGSSPYEQYF TRBJ2-7 - TRBV18
CASSPGSTETQYF TRBJ2-5 - TRBV5-4
CASSGGNSGTRYNEQFF TRBJ2-1 - TRBV2
CASSMPTTRYQQFF TRBJ2-1 - TRBV19
CASSLGLAGAVQYF TRBJ2-3 - TRBV7-3
CASVPRYQETQYF TRBJ2-5 - TRBV28
CASSPPWVGWNTEAFF TRBJ1-1 - TRBV14
CASSSASGVLTF TRBJ2-6 - TRBV7-3
CASGRGNTIYF TRBJ1-3 - TRBV2
CASSIAGQYTEAFF TRBJ1-1 - TRBV28
CASSETTYNEQFF TRBJ2-1 - TRBV6-4
CASQTGGAGSGNEQFF TRBJ2-1 - TRBV5-1
CASRVNQGAYEQYF TRBJ2-7 - TRBV6-5
CSVETLYRERDTEAFF TRBJ1-1 - TRBV29-1
CAWTQGEKLFF TRBJ1-4 - TRBV30
CASRDDRGPTEAFF TRBJ1-1 - TRBV4-2
CASSRAREQFF TRBJ2-1 - TRBV27
CASSRGRREGQYF TRBJ2-7 - TRBV27
CSVDETSGYTDTQYF TRBJ2-3 - TRBV29-1
CSEETGTNTEAFF TRBJ1-1 - TRBV29-1
CASRENSNQPQHF TRBJ1-5 - TRBV10-2
CASSFGNLDSSYEQYF TRBJ2-7 - TRBV28
CASSRLGNTIYF TRBJ1-3 - TRBV18
CASSSRQGSYEQYF TRBJ2-7 - TRBV27
CAISAGPEAGELFF TRBJ2-2 - TRBV10-3
CASSSQHGDTQYF TRBJ2-3 - TRBV28
CASSRGTVPDTQYF TRBJ2-3 - TRBV7-2
CASSMGQGRDYGYTF TRBJ1-2 few TRBV19
CASSLDDSGGYTF TRBJ1-2 - TRBV7-8
CAISEREATPDEQFF TRBJ2-1 - TRBV10-3
CASSEVGSYEQYF TRBJ2-7 once TRBV25-1
CASSSTGTGRGYEQYF TRBJ2-7 once TRBV28
CASSSGAVGEQYF TRBJ2-7 - TRBV28
CASSPGTGDSAEPQHF TRBJ1-5 - TRBV27